The 9 T cell receptor beta chains given below trace back to one sample, sequenced in a study of regulatory T cells in long-lasting Graves disease. Combining iRepertoire HTBI primers with Arm-PCR of CDR3 regions, the authors built TCR beta libraries. In TCRdb, the multiplex PCR reads were re-called with MiXCR into one record per CDR3 protein. The table has about 460,000 distinct CDR3 sequences, about 15% seen once. As to time point: newly diagnosed GD, antithyroid drugs for less than 3 months. PBMC-extracted RNA yielded the TCR library. These data were likewise used in another study, on T cells in Graves' hyperthyroidism and ophthalmopathy.

The source was peripheral blood mononuclear cells (PBMCs), collected at new diagnosis, from a patient treated with antithyroid drugs. Source of these receptors: a woman aged 50 to 60 with Graves disease.

This clonotype was observed at least ten times. V is TRBV7-8 and J is TRBJ2-1, with 9 positions matching TRBD2. In germline, CDR1 is SGHVS, CDR2 FQNEAQ. V was clipped by 5 bases and J by 3 bases; unmatched bases: 8. The CDR3 spans 16 residues. CDR3 DNA: TGTGCCAGCAGCCCCCCCGGGACTAGCATCTACAATGAGCAGTTCTTC. It encodes CASSPPGTSIYNEQFF.

At least ten counts were recorded for this clonotype. V usage is TRBV19 and J usage is TRBJ2-7, with 7 nucleotides matching TRBD2. This CDR3 comprises 14 residues. From germline, CDR1 is LNHDA and CDR2 SQIVND (reference sequence). Unmatched junction bases numbered 10, after V lost 6 bases and J lost 5 bases. The CDR3 loop reads CASSPRELVDEQYF. The CDR3 coding sequence is TGTGCCAGTAGCCCGCGGGAGCTCGTCGACGAGCAGTACTTC.

The sample holds many counts of this clonotype. V gene TRBV2 combines with J gene TRBJ1-5, with TRBD1 identical over 8 bases. The J segment lost 5 bases and the V segment lost 3 bases, leaving 3 bases of the junction unmatched. The CDR3 has 14 amino acids. The germline gives CDR1 SNHLY, CDR2 FYNNEI. This CDR3 is CASSDQTGDQPQHF. The CDR3 DNA is TGTGCCAGCAGTGACCAGACAGGGGATCAGCCCCAGCATTTT.

As for this clonotype: A far bigger clonotype differs at one base, so this is likely a read error. CDR3 bases: TGTGCCAGCAGTTGCTCCGGGACTAGCGGGAGTGGGAATGAGCAGTTCTTC. Its translation is CASSCSGTSGSGNEQFF. This sequence joins TRBV2 and TRBJ2-1, with 14 bases aligning to TRBD2. In germline, CDR1 is SNHLY, CDR2 FYNNEI. With V trimmed by 5 bases and J by 7 bases, 10 bases remained unmatched. This CDR3 has 17 amino acids.

This clonotype was counted many times. The genes are TRBV28 and TRBJ1-1; unclear D gene. Looked up from germline, CDR1 is MDHEN and CDR2 is SYDVKM. This CDR3 is 14 amino acids long. Deletions cut 9 bases from V and 1 base from J, with 15 bases between. CDR3 region: CARSMTVPNTEAFF. In nucleotides, the CDR3 is TGTGCCAGAAGTATGACGGTCCCGAACACTGAAGCTTTCTTT.

About this clonotype itself: A much bigger clone sits one base away, suggesting this may be a read error. This chain connects TRBV12-3 or TRBV12-4 to TRBJ1-3; D is unresolved. CDR3 length equals 11 residues. CDR3 DNA sequence: TGTGCCAGCAGTTTCGGAAACACCATAAATTTT. Translating it yields CASSFGNTINF.

This clonotype has a count of ten or more. J is TRBJ2-2 and V is TRBV2; D possibly corresponds to TRBD1 (6 bases). The CDR3 has 16 amino acids. CDR1 and CDR2 from the germline V gene are SNHLY and FYNNEI. The V end was cut by 1 base, the J end by 1 base, with 10 bases between. The CDR3: CASSEEGHMNTGELFF. As DNA, the CDR3 is TGTGCCAGCAGTGAAGAGGGACATATGAACACCGGGGAGCTGTTTTTT.

This clonotype was observed a handful of times. This rearrangement joins TRBV18 to TRBJ2-2, with 13 bases aligning to TRBD2. Germline V gene sequence: CDR1 KGHSH, CDR2 LQKENI. CDR3 size: 20 residues. V was clipped by 2 bases and J by 1 base; unmatched bases: 10. The CDR3 sequence is CASSPWRTSGSGGNTGELFF. CDR3 DNA sequence: TGTGCCAGCTCACCATGGCGGACTAGCGGGAGCGGAGGGAACACCGGGGAGCTGTTTTTT.

With regard to this clonotype: A much larger clone differs by one base, so this may be a read error. The V and J genes are TRBV11-2 and TRBJ1-1; 8 nucleotides align to TRBD1. CDR1 and CDR2 from the germline V gene are SGHAT and FQNNGV. V lost 0 bases to trimming and J lost 4 bases; unmatched junction nucleotides: 7. There are 16 residues in the CDR3. The CDR3, as DNA: TGTGCCAGCAGCTTAGATGAAAGGACAGGGAGCACTGAAGCTTTCTTT. Protein product: CASSLDERTGSTEAFF.